These T cell receptor beta chains were read from a single sample in a study of Graves' ophthalmopathy and Graves' hyperthyroidism. TCRdb re-called the multiplex PCR reads with MiXCR, one entry per CDR3 protein. The sample consists of more than 1,000,000 distinct CDR3 sequences, approximately 35% of them appearing once. The source material was peripheral blood or thyroid tissue (not recorded which). The receptor source for this set is an adult man with Graves' hyperthyroidism. Each CDR3 is given with its conserved first and last residue. A D gene is named only where the DNA matches it firmly. Only some rows state a clone size, as once, few, many or a class for expanded clones.

>TRBV4-1|.|.|TRBJ2-7
TGCGCCAGCAGCCACCTATCCGGGGGCGGGTACGAGCAGTACTTC
CASSHLSGGGYEQYF
>TRBV7-2|.|.|TRBJ2-3
TGTGCCAGCAGCTTGACACGGAGGAGGGGTCCGGGAGATACGCAGTATTTT
CASSLTRRRGPGDTQYF
>TRBV5-6|.|TRBD1|TRBJ1-1
TGTGCCAGCAACCGGGACAGCCCTACAGATGAAGCTTTCTTT
CASNRDSPTDEAFF
>TRBV6-5|.|.|TRBJ2-7
TGTGCCAGCAGCCGAGACAGGTCCGAGCAGTACTTC
CASSRDRSEQYF
>TRBV2|.|.|TRBJ1-5
TGTAGCAATCAGCCCCAGCATTTT
CSNQPQHF
>TRBV4-3|few|.|TRBJ1-1
TGCGCCAGCAGCCAAGGCTACCGACAGGCAATTGAAGCTTTCTTT
CASSQGYRQAIEAFF
>TRBV12-3/TRBV12-4|few|.|TRBJ1-5
TGTGCCAGCAGTTTTGAGAGCTACAGTCAGCCCCAGCATTTT
CASSFESYSQPQHF
>TRBV20-1|many|.|TRBJ2-7
TGCAGTGCCCGGAGGGGCAGCTCCTACGAGCAGTACTTC
CSARRGSSYEQYF
>TRBV10-3|few|.|TRBJ2-5
TGTGCCATCAGTGTAGGGGGGGCCTCGGAGACCCAGTACTTC
CAISVGGASETQYF
>TRBV2|.|TRBD1|TRBJ1-6
TGTGCCAGCGGGGGACAGGGGGCAGTTAATTCACCCCTCCACTTT
CASGGQGAVNSPLHF
>TRBV29-1|.|TRBD1|TRBJ1-3
TGCAGCGCAAGAACAGGGGACTCTGGAAACACCATATATTTT
CSARTGDSGNTIYF
>TRBV7-8|many|.|TRBJ2-5
TGTGCCAGCAGCTTAGTCGTACCGTACCAAGAGACCCAGTACTTC
CASSLVVPYQETQYF